The 15 T cell receptor beta chains in this list originate from one sample, sequenced in a study of OX40 agonist ivuxolimab in advanced cancers. Receptor amplification or capture employed the immunoSEQ multiplex PCR assay. The source is immuneACCESS, and TCRdb retained only in-frame sequences with V and J called. Part of the clones is not carried over; for the studies checked, unresolved V genes explain less than half of this, and the remainder is unexplained. This sample holds fewer than 200,000 clones; approximately 94% were observed only once. The ten largest clones take up approximately 0.32% of the sample. Sequencing was performed on CD4+ or CD8+ T cells sorted from blood, taken in a trial of the OX40 agonist ivuxolimab. These TCRs come from an adult with an advanced solid tumor such as melanoma, head and neck, liver or kidney cancer.

The CDR3 spells CATSRETNSNYGYTF. CDR3 nucleotides: TGTGCCACCAGCAGAGAGACAAACAGTAACTATGGCTACACCTTC. This chain uses TRBV15 with TRBJ1-2, with D unresolved. Per the germline V gene, CDR1 is LNHNV and CDR2 is YYDKDF (reference sequence). Trimming took off 0 bases at V and 1 base at J, with 9 bases between the two ends. The CDR3 loop spans 15 amino acids.

V and J are TRBV5-1 and TRBJ1-4, with D perhaps matching TRBD1 (6 bases). Germline V gene sequence: CDR1 SGHRS, CDR2 YFSETQ. Deletions cut 0 bases from V and 7 bases from J, with 13 bases between. This CDR3 is built from 15 residues. This CDR3 reads CASSLVGGASEKLFF. The CDR3 coding sequence is TGCGCCAGCAGCTTGGTAGGGGGGGCGAGTGAAAAACTGTTTTTT.

This clone was seen only a few times. The V and J genes are TRBV5-6 and TRBJ2-5, with 9 bases identical to TRBD1. The junction had 4 bases not matched to a gene; V was cut back by 0 bases and J by 4 bases. CDR1 is SGHDT and CDR2 is YYEEEE in the germline V gene. CDR3 size: 15 residues. The CDR3 DNA reads TGTGCCAGCAGCTTGGTGGGGACAGGGCGAGAGACCCAGTACTTC. This sequence encodes CASSLVGTGRETQYF.

This sequence joins TRBV9 and TRBJ2-3, with a possible D match to TRBD2 (6 bases). The length of the CDR3 is 15 residues. Germline V lookup: CDR1 SGDLS, CDR2 YYNGEE. Trimming stripped 3 bases from V and 7 bases from J, with 18 bases between. The CDR3 region is CASSAPGTSTNTQYF. The CDR3 DNA reads as TGTGCCAGCAGCGCCCCCGGGACTTCTACGAATACGCAGTATTTT.

This chain joins TRBV7-2 and TRBJ1-4; no clear D gene. The CDR3 has 12 amino acids. The germline CDR1 and CDR2 sequences are SGHTA and FQGNSA. Trimming stripped 4 bases from V and 13 bases from J, with 13 bases between. CDR3 in amino acids: CASSSREGGLFF. CDR3 nucleotide sequence: TGTGCCAGCAGCTCCCGTGAGGGTGGACTGTTTTTT.

The CDR3 loop is CAAGAGTSGRNEQFF. The CDR3 nucleotides read TGTGCCGCCGGGGCCGGGACTAGCGGGAGAAATGAGCAGTTCTTC. V gene TRBV28 combines with J gene TRBJ2-1; TRBD2 matches at 14 bases. The V gene's germline CDR1 is MDHEN and CDR2 SYDVKM. Trimming removed 11 bases from V and 7 bases from J; junction bases left unmatched: 10. This CDR3 is 15 amino acids long.

The J gene is TRBJ2-1, the V gene TRBV15; D is perhaps TRBD1 (5 bases). The V gene lost 1 base and the J gene lost 6 bases, with 19 bases spanning the gap. Germline V lookup: CDR1 LNHNV, CDR2 YYDKDF (reference sequence). This CDR3 contains 17 residues. This CDR3 is CATSRAPASVGPNEQFF. The CDR3 nucleotides are TGTGCCACCAGCAGAGCCCCGGCGTCTGTGGGGCCCAATGAGCAGTTCTTC.

The V gene is TRBV2, the J gene TRBJ2-7, with a weak D call TRBD1 (6 bases). The germline gives CDR1 SNHLY, CDR2 FYNNEI. V lost 7 bases and J lost 0, with 13 bases in between. The CDR3 totals 14 residues. This chain's CDR3 is CASKEDRSSYEQYF. Written as DNA, the CDR3 is TGTGCCAGCAAAGAGGACAGAAGCTCCTACGAGCAGTACTTC.

This clone was detected a few times. This chain uses TRBV7-9 with TRBJ1-4, with D maybe TRBD1 (5 bases). V was shortened by 3 bases and J by 10 bases, with 9 bases between the two germline ends. This CDR3 contains 12 residues. Germline lookup yields CDR1 SEHNR and CDR2 FQNEAQ (reference sequence). Written as DNA, the CDR3 is TGTGCCAGCAGCTTGACTCAGGGAAAACTGTTTTTT. Translation: CASSLTQGKLFF.

V gene TRBV7-2 combines with J gene TRBJ1-6, with D unresolved. The V gene's germline CDR1 is SGHTA and CDR2 FQGNSA. Trimming shortened V by 5 bases and J by 0 bases, and 5 bases separated the two germline ends. This CDR3 is built from 14 residues. In DNA form, the CDR3 reads TGTGCCAGCAGCCTTCTCTCCTATAATTCACCCCTCCACTTT. It is translated as CASSLLSYNSPLHF.

The chain recombines TRBV7-8 with TRBJ2-7; 10 bases are shared with TRBD1. There are 15 residues in the CDR3. CDR1 is SGHVS, CDR2 FQNEAQ, per germline. V lost 1 base and J lost 3; bases outside the gene matches: 3. CDR3 nucleotides: TGTGCCAGCAGCTTAGTCTGGACAGGGGGCTACGAGCAGTACTTC. Its translation is CASSLVWTGGYEQYF.

The J gene is TRBJ2-2, the V gene TRBV28, with D possibly being TRBD1 (6 bases). The CDR3 length is 13 residues. V lost 6 bases and J 7 bases, leaving 12 bases between the germline ends. Germline-derived CDR1 and CDR2 are MDHEN and SYDVKM. The CDR3 region is CASSRGKDGELFF. Written as DNA, the CDR3 is TGTGCCAGCAGCAGGGGCAAGGACGGGGAGCTGTTTTTT.

The V gene is TRBV15, the J gene TRBJ1-2, with 7 bases fitting TRBD1. CDR1 LNHNV and CDR2 YYDKDF come from the germline V gene (reference sequence). This CDR3 contains 17 residues. V trimming: 0 bases; J trimming: 4 bases; junction bases outside the gene matches: 11. The chain's CDR3 is CATSRDLATGPIYGYTF. The CDR3, as DNA: TGTGCCACCAGCAGAGATCTAGCGACAGGGCCTATCTATGGCTACACCTTC.

This clone appeared a single time. J is TRBJ1-2 and V is TRBV28; D not resolved. CDR1 and CDR2 from the germline V gene are MDHEN and SYDVKM. The CDR3 covers 11 residues. The CDR3 nucleotides read TGTGGTACGAGGGAGAACTATGGCTACACCTTC. This gives the protein CGTRENYGYTF.

The rearrangement uses TRBV11-2 and TRBJ1-2; possible D gene TRBD1, 5 bases. Germline CDR1 SGHAT, CDR2 FQNNGV. This CDR3 is built from 11 residues. The V and J ends lost 4 bases and 8 bases respectively, with 8 bases between them. The CDR3 DNA reads as TGTGCCAGCAGCTCCTGGGGCGGCTACACCTTC. It translates to CASSSWGGYTF.